Given below is one TCR beta chain in context. The sample comes from a study of CD8 T cells in Susac syndrome. Fulfillment of recently defined diagnostic criteria for definite or probable disease was shown by the patients with Susac syndrome. Reverse transcription of roughly 0.45 to 1 ug RNA was carried out with random hexamers. TCRdb redid the calling of the immunoSEQ multiplex PCR reads with MiXCR, one entry per CDR3 protein. Of more than 95,000 distinct CDR3 sequences in the sample, more than 90% were seen once. The germline V gene encodes CDR1 MRHNA and CDR2 SNTAGT. The V and J ends lost 0 bases and 4 bases respectively, with 8 bases between them. This CDR3 contains 14 residues.

The clonotype originates from a human donor with Susac syndrome. The gene calls are TRBV6-4 and TRBJ2-3; D gene uncertain. Sequenced: CD8+ T cells from PBMCs. Here the CDR3 DNA reads TGTGCCAGCAGTGACTCCCGTGAGCCAGATACGCAGTATTTT. This gives the protein CASSDSREPDTQYF.